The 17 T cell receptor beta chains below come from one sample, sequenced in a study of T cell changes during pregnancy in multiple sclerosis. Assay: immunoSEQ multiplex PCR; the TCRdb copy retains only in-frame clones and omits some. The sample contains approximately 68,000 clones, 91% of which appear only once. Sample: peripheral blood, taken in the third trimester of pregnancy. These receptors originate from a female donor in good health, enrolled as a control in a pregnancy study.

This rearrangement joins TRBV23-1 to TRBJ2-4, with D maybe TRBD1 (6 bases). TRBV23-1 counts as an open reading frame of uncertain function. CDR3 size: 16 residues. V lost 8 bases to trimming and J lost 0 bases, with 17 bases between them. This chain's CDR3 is CASGSTGGLAKNIQYF. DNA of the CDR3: TGCGCCAGCGGATCGACAGGCGGTCTAGCCAAAAACATTCAGTACTTC.

CDR3 residues: CASSSLAGGPYEQYF. The CDR3 DNA follows: TGTGCCAGCAGCTCACTAGCGGGGGGACCCTACGAGCAGTACTTC. The chain joins TRBV7-9 to TRBJ2-7; 12 nucleotides align to TRBD2. CDR3 length: 15 amino acids. V lost 4 bases and J lost 2; bases outside the gene matches: 3. Germline CDR1 SEHNR, CDR2 FQNEAQ (reference sequence).

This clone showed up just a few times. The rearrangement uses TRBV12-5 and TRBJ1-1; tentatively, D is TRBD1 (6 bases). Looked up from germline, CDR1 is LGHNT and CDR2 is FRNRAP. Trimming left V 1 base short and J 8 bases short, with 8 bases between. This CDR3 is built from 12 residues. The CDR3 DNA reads TGTGCTAGTGGTTTGGGACAGGACGAAGCTTTCTTT. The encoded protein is CASGLGQDEAFF.

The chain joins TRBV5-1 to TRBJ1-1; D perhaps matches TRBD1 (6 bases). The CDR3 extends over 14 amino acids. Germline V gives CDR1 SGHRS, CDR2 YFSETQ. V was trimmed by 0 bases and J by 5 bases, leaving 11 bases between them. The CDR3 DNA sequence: TGCGCCAGCAGCTTGGTGGGGGACAATACTGAAGCTTTCTTT. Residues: CASSLVGDNTEAFF. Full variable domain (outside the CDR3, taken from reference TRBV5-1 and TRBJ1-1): KAGVTQTPRYLIKTRGQQVTLSCSPISGHRSVSWYQQTPGQGLQFLFEYFSETQRNKGNFPGRFSGRQFSNSRSEMNVSTLELGDSALYLCASSLVGDNTEAFFGQGTRLTVV.

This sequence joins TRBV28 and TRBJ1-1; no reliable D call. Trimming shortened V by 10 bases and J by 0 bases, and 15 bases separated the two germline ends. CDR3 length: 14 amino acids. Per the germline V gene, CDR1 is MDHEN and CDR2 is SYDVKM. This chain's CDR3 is CATQRIIMNTEAFF. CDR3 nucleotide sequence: TGTGCCACCCAGCGGATTATAATGAACACTGAAGCTTTCTTT.

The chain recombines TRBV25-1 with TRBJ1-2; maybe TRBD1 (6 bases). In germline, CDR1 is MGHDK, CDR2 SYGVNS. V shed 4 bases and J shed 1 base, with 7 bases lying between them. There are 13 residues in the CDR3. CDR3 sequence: CASSGGLNYGYTF. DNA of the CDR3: TGTGCCAGCAGTGGGGGGCTTAACTATGGCTACACCTTC.

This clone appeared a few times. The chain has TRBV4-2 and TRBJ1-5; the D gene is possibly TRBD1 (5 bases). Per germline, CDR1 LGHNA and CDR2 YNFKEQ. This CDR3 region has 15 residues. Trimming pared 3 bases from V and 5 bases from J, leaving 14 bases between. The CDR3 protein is CASSHPDREHQPQHF. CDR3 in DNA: TGTGCCAGCAGCCACCCAGACAGAGAGCATCAGCCCCAGCATTTT.

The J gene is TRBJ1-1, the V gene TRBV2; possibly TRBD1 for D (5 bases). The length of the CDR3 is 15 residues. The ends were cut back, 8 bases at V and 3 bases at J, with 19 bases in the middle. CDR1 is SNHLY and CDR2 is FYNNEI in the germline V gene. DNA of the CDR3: TGTGCCAGCGCCACTGGGCGGGGGTCCGACACTGAAGCTTTCTTT. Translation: CASATGRGSDTEAFF.

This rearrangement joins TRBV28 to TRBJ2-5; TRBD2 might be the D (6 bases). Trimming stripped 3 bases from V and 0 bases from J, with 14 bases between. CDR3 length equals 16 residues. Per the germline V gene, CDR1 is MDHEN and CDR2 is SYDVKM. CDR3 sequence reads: CASSFSTSLNQETQYF. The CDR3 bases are TGTGCCAGCAGTTTTTCCACTAGCCTTAACCAAGAGACCCAGTACTTC.

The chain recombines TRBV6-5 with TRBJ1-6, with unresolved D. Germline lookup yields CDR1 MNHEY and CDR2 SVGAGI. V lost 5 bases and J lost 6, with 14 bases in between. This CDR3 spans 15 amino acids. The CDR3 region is CASSPARLGNSPLHF. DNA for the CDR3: TGTGCCAGCAGTCCTGCCCGACTGGGTAATTCACCCCTCCACTTT.

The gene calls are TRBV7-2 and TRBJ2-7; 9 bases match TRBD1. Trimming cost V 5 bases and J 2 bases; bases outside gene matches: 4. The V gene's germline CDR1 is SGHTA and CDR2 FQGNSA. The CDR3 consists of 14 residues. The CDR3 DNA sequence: TGTGCCAGCAGCACAGGGGGCGTCACCTACGAGCAGTACTTC. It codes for CASSTGGVTYEQYF.

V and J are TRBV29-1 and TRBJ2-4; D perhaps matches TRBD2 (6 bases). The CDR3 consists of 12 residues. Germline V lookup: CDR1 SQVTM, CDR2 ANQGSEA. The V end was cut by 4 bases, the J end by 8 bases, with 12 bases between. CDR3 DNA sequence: TGCAGCGTTGGAGGGACTGGGGACATTCAGTACTTC. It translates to CSVGGTGDIQYF.

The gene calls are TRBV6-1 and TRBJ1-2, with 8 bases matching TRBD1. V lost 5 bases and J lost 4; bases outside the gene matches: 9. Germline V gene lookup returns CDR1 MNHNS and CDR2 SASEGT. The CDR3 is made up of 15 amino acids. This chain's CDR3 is CASSPPGTGAYGYTF. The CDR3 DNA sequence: TGTGCCAGCAGTCCCCCCGGGACAGGAGCCTATGGCTACACCTTC.

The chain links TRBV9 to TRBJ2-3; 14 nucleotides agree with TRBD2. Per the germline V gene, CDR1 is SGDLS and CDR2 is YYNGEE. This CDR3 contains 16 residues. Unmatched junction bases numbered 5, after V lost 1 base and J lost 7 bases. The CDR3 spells CASSVSGTSGRNTQYF. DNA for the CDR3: TGTGCCAGCAGCGTATCCGGGACTAGCGGGAGAAATACGCAGTATTTT.

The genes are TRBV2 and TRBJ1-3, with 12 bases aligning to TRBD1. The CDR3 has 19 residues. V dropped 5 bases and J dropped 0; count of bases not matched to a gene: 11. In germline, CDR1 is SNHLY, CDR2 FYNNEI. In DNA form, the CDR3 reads TGTGCCAGCAGTTCCCGGGACAGGGGGCCCCAGGTCTCTGGAAACACCATATATTTT. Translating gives CASSSRDRGPQVSGNTIYF.

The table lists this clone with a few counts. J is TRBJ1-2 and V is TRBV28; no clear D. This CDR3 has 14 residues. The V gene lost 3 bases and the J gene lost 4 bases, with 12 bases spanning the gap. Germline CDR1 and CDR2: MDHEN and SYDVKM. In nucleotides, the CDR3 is TGTGCCAGCAGTTTCACGGGATACCTCTATGGCTACACCTTC. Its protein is CASSFTGYLYGYTF.

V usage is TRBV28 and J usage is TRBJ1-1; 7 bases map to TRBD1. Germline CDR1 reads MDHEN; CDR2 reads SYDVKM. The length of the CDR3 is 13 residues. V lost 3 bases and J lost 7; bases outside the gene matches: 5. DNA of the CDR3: TGTGCCAGCAGTTTGCAAGGGGGCGGTGAAGCTTTCTTT. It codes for CASSLQGGGEAFF.